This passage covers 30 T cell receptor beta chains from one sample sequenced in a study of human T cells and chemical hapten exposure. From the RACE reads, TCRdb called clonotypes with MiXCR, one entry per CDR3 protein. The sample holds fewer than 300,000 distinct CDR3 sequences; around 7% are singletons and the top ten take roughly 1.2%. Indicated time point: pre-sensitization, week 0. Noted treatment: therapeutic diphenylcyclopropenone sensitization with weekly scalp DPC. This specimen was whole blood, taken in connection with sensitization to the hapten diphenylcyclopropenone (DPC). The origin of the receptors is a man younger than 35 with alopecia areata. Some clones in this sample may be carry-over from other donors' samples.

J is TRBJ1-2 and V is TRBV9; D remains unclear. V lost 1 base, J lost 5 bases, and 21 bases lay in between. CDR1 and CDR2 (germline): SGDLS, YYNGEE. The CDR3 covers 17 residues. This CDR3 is CASSVMSGVSGKYGYTF. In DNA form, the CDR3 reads TGTGCCAGCAGCGTAATGTCTGGCGTCAGTGGGAAGTATGGCTACACCTTC.

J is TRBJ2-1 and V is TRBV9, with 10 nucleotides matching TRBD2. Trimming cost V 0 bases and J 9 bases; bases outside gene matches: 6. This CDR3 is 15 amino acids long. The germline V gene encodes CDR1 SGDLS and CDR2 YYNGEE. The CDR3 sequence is CASSVGGLAPGEQFF. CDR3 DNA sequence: TGTGCCAGCAGCGTAGGGGGACTAGCGCCGGGTGAGCAGTTCTTC.

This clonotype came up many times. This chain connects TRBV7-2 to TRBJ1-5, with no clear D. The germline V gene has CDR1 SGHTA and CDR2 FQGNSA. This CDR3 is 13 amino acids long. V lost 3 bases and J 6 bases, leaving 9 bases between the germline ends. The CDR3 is CASSFRWGQPQHF. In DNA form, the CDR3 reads TGTGCCAGCAGCTTCCGATGGGGTCAGCCCCAGCATTTT.

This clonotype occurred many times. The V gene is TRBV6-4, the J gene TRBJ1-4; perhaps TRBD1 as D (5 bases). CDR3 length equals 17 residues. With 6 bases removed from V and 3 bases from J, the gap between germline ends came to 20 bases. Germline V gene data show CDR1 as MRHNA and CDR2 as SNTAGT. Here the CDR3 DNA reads TGTGCCAGCAGCTACCGGGACCTGGTCGATCCTAATGAAAAACTGTTTTTT. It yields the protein CASSYRDLVDPNEKLFF.

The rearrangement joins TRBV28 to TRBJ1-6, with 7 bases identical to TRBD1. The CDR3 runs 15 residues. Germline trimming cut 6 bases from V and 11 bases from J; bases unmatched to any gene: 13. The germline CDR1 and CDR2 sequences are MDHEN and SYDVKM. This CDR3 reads CASSTLTGQGTPLHF. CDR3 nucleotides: TGTGCCAGCAGCACCTTGACAGGGCAAGGGACACCCCTCCACTTT.

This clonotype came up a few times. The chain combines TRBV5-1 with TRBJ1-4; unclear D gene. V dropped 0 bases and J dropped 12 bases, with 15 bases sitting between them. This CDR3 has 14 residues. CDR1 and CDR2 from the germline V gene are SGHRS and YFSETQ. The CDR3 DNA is TGCGCCAGCAGCTTGGGGGAACGGCAGGCTCAACTGTTTTTT. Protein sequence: CASSLGERQAQLFF. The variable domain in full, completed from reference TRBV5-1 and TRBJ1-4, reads KAGVTQTPRYLIKTRGQQVTLSCSPISGHRSVSWYQQTPGQGLQFLFEYFSETQRNKGNFPGRFSGRQFSNSRSEMNVSTLELGDSALYLCASSLGERQAQLFFGSGTQLSVL.

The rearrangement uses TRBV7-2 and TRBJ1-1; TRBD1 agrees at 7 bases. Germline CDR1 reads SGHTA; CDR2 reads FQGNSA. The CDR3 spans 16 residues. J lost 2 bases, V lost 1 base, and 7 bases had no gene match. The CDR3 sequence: CASSLELRGPNTEAFF. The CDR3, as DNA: TGTGCCAGCAGCTTAGAACTTAGGGGGCCAAACACTGAAGCTTTCTTT.

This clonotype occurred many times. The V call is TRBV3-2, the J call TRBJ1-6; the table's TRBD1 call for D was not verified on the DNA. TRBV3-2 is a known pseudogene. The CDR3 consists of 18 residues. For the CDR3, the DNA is TGTGCCAGCAGCCAGGCCACTCTTCAGGGACAGGGGATTTCACCCCTCCACTTT. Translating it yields CASSQATLQGQGISPLHF.

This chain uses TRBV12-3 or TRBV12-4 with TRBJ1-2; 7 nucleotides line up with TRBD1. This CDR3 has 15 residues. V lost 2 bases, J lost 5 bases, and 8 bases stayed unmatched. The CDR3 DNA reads TGTGCCAGCAGTTTAAGGTTGACAGGGCCATATGGCTACACCTTC. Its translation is CASSLRLTGPYGYTF.

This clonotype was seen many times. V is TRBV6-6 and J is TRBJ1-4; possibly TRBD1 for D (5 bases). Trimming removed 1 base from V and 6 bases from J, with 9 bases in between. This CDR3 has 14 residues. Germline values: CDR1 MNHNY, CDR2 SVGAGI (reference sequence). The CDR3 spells CASSYLGVDEKLFF. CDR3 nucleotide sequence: TGTGCCAGCAGTTACTTAGGGGTGGATGAAAAACTGTTTTTT.

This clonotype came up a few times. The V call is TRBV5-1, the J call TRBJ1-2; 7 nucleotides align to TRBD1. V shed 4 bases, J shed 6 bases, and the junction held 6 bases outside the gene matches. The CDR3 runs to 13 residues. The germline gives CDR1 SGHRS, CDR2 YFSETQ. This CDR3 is CASSKTGEDGYTF. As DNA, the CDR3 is TGCGCCAGCAGCAAAACAGGGGAGGATGGCTACACCTTC.

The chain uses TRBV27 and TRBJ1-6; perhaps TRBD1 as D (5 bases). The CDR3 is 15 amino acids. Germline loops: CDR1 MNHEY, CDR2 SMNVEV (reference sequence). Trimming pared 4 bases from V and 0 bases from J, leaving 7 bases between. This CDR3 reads CASSSGTSYNSPLHF. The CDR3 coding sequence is TGTGCCAGCAGTTCTGGGACCTCCTATAATTCACCCCTCCACTTT.

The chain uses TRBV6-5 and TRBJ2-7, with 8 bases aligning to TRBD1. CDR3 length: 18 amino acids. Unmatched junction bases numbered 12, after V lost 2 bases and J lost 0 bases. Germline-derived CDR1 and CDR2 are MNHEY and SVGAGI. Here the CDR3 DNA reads TGTGCCAGCAGTTACCTGGGGGGACAGGACGCCCGCTCCTACGAGCAGTACTTC. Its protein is CASSYLGGQDARSYEQYF.

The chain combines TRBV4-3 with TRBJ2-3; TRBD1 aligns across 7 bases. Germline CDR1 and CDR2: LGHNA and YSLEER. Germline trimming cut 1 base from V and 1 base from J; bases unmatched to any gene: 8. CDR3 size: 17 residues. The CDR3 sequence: CASSQGVRGRGTDTQYF. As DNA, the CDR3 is TGCGCCAGCAGCCAAGGAGTAAGGGGGCGAGGCACAGATACGCAGTATTTT.

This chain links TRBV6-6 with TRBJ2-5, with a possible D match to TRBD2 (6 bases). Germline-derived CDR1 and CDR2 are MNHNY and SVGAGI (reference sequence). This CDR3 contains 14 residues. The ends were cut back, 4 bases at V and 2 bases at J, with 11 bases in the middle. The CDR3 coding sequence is TGTGCCAGCAGTTCGGGAGTCCGACAAGAGACCCAGTACTTC. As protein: CASSSGVRQETQYF.

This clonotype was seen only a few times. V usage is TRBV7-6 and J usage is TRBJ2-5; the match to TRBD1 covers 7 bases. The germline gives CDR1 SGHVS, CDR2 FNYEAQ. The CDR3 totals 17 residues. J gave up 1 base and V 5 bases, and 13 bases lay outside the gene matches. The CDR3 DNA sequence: TGTGCCAGCAGCCCGTCCCAGGGGACAGCCAGCCAAGAGACCCAGTACTTC. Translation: CASSPSQGTASQETQYF.

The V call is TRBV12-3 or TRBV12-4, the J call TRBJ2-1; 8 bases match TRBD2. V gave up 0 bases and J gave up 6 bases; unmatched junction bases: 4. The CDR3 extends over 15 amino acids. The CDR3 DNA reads TGTGCCAGCAGTTTAGCCGGGGGGGCCGTCAATGAGCAGTTCTTC. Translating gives CASSLAGGAVNEQFF.

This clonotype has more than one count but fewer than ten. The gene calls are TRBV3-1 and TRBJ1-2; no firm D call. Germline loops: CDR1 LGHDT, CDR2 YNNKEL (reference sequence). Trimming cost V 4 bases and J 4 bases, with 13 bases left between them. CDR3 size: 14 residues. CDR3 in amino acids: CASSRGVIGYGYTF. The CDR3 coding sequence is TGTGCCAGCAGCCGCGGGGTTATAGGCTATGGCTACACCTTC.

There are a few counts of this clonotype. The CDR3 loop is CASREQGFYNSPLHF. The CDR3 DNA is TGTGCCAGCAGAGAACAGGGTTTTTACAATTCACCCCTCCACTTT. This chain connects TRBV2 to TRBJ1-6; tentatively, D is TRBD1 (6 bases). The CDR3 extends over 15 amino acids. Trimming stripped 6 bases from V and 7 bases from J, with 16 bases between. Germline V gene sequence: CDR1 SNHLY, CDR2 FYNNEI.

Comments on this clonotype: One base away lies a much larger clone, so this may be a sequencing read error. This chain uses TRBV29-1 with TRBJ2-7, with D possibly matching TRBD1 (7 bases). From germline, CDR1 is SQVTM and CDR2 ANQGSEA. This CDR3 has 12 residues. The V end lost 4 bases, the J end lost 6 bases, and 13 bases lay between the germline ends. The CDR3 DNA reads TGCAGCGTTGTCCAGGGGGGTGGCGAGCAGTACGTC. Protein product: CSVVQGGGEQYV.

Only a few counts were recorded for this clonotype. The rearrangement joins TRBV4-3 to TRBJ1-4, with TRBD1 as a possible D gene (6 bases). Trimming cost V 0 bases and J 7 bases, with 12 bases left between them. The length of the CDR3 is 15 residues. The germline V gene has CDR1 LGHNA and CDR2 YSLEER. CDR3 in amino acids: CASSQELGAGEKLFF. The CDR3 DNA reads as TGCGCCAGCAGCCAAGAGTTGGGGGCAGGTGAAAAACTGTTTTTT.

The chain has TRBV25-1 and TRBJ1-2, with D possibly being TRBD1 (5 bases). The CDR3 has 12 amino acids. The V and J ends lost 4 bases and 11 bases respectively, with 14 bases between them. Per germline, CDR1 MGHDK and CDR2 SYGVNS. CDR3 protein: CASSGGPSGYTF. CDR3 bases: TGTGCCAGCAGTGGGGGACCCTCGGGTTACACCTTC.

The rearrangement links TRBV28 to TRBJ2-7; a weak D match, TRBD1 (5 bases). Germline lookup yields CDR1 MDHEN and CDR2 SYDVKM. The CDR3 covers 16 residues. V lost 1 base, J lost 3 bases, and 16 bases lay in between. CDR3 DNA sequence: TGTGCCAGCAGTTTATACATAGGGGTCTCGAGCTACGAGCAGTACTTC. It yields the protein CASSLYIGVSSYEQYF. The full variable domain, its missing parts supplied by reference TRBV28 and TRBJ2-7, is DVKVTQSSRYLVKRTGEKVFLECVQDMDHENMFWYRQDPGLGLRLIYFSYDVKMKEKGDIPEGYSVSREKKERFSLILESASTNQTSMYLCASSLYIGVSSYEQYFGPGTRLTVT.

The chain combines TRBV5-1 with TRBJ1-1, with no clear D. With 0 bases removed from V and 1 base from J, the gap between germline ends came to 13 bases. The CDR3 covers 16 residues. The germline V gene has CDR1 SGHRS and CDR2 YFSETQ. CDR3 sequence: CASSLGVRAGNTEAFF. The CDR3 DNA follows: TGCGCCAGCAGCTTGGGAGTAAGGGCAGGGAACACTGAAGCTTTCTTT. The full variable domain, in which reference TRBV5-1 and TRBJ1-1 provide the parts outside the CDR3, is KAGVTQTPRYLIKTRGQQVTLSCSPISGHRSVSWYQQTPGQGLQFLFEYFSETQRNKGNFPGRFSGRQFSNSRSEMNVSTLELGDSALYLCASSLGVRAGNTEAFFGQGTRLTVV.

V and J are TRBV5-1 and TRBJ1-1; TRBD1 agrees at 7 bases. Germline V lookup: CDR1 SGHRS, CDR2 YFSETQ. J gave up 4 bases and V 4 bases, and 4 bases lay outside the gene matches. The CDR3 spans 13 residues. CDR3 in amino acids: CASSTDRSTEAFF. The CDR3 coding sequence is TGCGCCAGCAGCACGGACAGGAGCACTGAAGCTTTCTTT.

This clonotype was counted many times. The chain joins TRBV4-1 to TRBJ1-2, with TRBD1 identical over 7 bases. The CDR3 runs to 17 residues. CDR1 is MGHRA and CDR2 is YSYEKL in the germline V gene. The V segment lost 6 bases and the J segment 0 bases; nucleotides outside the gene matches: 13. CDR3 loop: CASRDPNRGRTNYGYTF. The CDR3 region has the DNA TGCGCCAGCAGGGACCCGAACAGGGGCAGGACTAACTATGGCTACACCTTC.

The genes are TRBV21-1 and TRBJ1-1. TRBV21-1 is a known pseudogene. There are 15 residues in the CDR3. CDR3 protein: CASSKNGSRNTEAFF. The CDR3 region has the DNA TGTGCCAGCAGCAAAAATGGTAGCAGGAACACTGAAGCTTTCTTT.

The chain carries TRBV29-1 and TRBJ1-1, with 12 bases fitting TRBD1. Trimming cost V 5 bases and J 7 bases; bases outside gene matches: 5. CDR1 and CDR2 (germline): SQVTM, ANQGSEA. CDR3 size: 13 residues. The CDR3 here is CSVSGTGGVEAFF. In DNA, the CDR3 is TGCAGCGTTTCCGGGACAGGGGGCGTTGAAGCTTTCTTT.

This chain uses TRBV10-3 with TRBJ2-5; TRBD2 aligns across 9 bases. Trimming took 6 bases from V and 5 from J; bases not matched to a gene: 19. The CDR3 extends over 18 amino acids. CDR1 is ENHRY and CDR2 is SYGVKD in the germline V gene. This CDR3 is CAIRICLAPAGGRETQYF. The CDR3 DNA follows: TGTGCCATCAGAATTTGCCTCGCCCCAGCGGGGGGAAGGGAGACCCAGTACTTC.

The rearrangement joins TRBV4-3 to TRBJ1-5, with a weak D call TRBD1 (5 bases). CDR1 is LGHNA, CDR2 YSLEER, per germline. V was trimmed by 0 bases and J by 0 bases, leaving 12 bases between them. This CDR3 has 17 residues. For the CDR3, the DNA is TGCGCCAGCAGCCAAGATAGGGGACGAGATAGCAATCAGCCCCAGCATTTT. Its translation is CASSQDRGRDSNQPQHF.